This T cell receptor beta chain was sequenced in a study of T cells after yellow fever vaccination. Germline values: CDR1 SGHTA, CDR2 FQGNSA. The V and J ends lost 5 bases and 1 base respectively, with 9 bases between them. This CDR3 contains 14 residues. TCRdb processed the 5' RACE reads anew with MiXCR; each CDR3 protein has one entry. The table has 450,000 to 650,000 distinct CDR3 sequences, less than 15% seen once. There are a few counts of this clonotype. The starting material was PBMCs, obtained on the day of the yellow fever booster vaccination. This receptor was taken from a man aged 30 to 39 who received the YFV17D yellow fever vaccine. The chain uses TRBV7-2 and TRBJ1-5; maybe TRBD1 (5 bases). The CDR3 DNA follows: TGTGCCAGCAGCGACAGTTTCAGCAATCAGCCCCAGCATTTT. This encodes CASSDSFSNQPQHF.